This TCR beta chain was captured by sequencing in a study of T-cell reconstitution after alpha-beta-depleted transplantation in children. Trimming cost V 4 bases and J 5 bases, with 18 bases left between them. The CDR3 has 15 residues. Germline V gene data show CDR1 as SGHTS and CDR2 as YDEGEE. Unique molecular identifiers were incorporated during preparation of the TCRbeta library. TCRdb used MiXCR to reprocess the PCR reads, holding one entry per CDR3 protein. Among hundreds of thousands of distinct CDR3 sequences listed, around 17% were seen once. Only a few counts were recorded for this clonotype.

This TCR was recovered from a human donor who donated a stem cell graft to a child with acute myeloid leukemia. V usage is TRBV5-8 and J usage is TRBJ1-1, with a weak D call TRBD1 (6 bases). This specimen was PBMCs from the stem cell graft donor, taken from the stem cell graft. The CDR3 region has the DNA TGTGCCAGCAGCCCTGGTCGGGGGCGAAGTACTGAAGCTTTCTTT. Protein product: CASSPGRGRSTEAFF. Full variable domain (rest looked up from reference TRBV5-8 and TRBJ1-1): EAGVTQSPTHLIKTRGQQATLRCSPISGHTSVYWYQQALGLGLQFLLWYDEGEERNRGNFPPRFSGRQFPNYSSELNVNALELEDSALYLCASSPGRGRSTEAFFGQGTRLTVV.